These T cell receptor beta chains were read from a single sample in a study of molecular identifiers for immune sequencing clone quantification. TCRdb called the PCR reads again in MiXCR, with one record for every CDR3 protein. The data hold about 640,000 distinct CDR3 sequences, with 20% observed a single time. The sequenced material came from naive CD8+ T cells from blood, with Jurkat cell RNA spiked in. The receptors were gathered from a human donor in good health. Some libraries in this study had Jurkat cell RNA spiked in. CDR3s include the opening cysteine and the closing phenylalanine or tryptophan.

v_gene	j_gene	CDR3aa
TRBV27	TRBJ1-5	CASSLGSGLDNQPQHF
TRBV4-3	TRBJ2-3	CASSQKGIGADTQYF
TRBV6-6	TRBJ1-5	CASSYSPDRAVNQPQHF
TRBV20-1	TRBJ2-2	CSARDMGTANTGELFF
TRBV19	TRBJ2-5	CAIRGTGEETQYF
TRBV28	TRBJ2-1	CASSQGLAGALRGNEQFF
TRBV20-1	TRBJ2-7	CSSDSNNSYEQYF
TRBV19	TRBJ1-1	CASSMWGVNTEAFF
TRBV12-5	TRBJ2-1	CASGLSLTGYYEQFF
TRBV29-1	TRBJ2-1	CSVSTGGMFGEQFF
TRBV27	TRBJ2-3	CASSLAGYTDTQYF
TRBV6-4	TRBJ1-5	CASRALWGIVQPQHF
TRBV6-5	TRBJ2-2	CASSYHAVRGLNTGELFF
TRBV7-9	TRBJ2-2	CASSEDRVLNAGELFF
TRBV12-3/TRBV12-4	TRBJ2-6	CASSPLSPHYSGANVLTF
TRBV7-7	TRBJ2-3	CASSLSRTDAQYF
TRBV20-1	TRBJ2-7	CSARMLAGAFYEQYF
TRBV7-9	TRBJ2-7	CASSPPGSLYEQYF
TRBV6-5	TRBJ2-7	CASTGGQGTSYEQYF
TRBV19	TRBJ2-3	CASTPLAGYTDTQYF
TRBV6-5	TRBJ1-1	CASSPSRGSTEAFF
TRBV4-3	TRBJ1-4	CASSQDPGVRTFNEKLFF
TRBV19	TRBJ2-7	CASSPGHLYELYF
TRBV9	TRBJ2-7	CASSVGLGQGTEQYF
TRBV7-8	TRBJ2-3	CASSLARRDTQYF
TRBV4-1	TRBJ2-1	CASSQGLGTSNNEQFF
TRBV27	TRBJ2-7	CASSLGNRVNEQYF